This TCR beta chain was identified in a study of T cells in tuberculosis. Findings and limits, study-wide: Active tuberculosis cases were adults; controls were adolescents.

Profiled with immunoSEQ multiplex PCR; TCRdb holds only in-frame clones, not every one. The data hold about 34,000 clones, with approximately 90% observed a single time. Unsorted cryopreserved PBMC were sequenced, averaging around 100,000 T cells per clinical donor. Concerning this clone itself: The target antigen is unknown.

The trim removed 5 bases at V and 6 bases at J, leaving 7 bases unmatched. The CDR3 is 15 amino acids. The V gene's germline CDR1 is SGHNT and CDR2 YENEEA. The sequencing sample was made of PBMCs. The receptor's source is a donor between 10 and 35 years old with latent tuberculosis or without tuberculosis infection. The V gene is TRBV11-3, the J gene TRBJ2-3, with 11 bases fitting TRBD2. CDR3 bases: TGTGCCAGCAGCGATAGCGGGGGGGCCACGGATACGCAGTATTTT. Its translation is CASSDSGGATDTQYF.